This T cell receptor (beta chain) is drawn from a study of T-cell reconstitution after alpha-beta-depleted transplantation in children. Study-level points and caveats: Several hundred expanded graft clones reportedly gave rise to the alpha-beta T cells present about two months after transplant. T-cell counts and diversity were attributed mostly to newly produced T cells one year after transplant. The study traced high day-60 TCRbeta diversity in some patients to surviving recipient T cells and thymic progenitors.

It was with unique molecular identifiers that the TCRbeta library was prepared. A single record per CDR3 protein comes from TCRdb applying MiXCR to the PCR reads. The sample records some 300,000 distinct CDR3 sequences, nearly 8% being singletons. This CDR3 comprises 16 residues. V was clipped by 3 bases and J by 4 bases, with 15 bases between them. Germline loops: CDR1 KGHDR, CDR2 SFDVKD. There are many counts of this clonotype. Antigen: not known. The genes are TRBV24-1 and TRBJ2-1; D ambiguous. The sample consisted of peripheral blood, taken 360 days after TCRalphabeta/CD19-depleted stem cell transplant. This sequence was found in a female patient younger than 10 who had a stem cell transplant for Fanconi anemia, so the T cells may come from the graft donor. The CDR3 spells CATSDSGSPFYNEQFF. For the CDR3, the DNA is TGTGCCACCAGTGATAGTGGCAGTCCGTTTTACAATGAGCAGTTCTTC.